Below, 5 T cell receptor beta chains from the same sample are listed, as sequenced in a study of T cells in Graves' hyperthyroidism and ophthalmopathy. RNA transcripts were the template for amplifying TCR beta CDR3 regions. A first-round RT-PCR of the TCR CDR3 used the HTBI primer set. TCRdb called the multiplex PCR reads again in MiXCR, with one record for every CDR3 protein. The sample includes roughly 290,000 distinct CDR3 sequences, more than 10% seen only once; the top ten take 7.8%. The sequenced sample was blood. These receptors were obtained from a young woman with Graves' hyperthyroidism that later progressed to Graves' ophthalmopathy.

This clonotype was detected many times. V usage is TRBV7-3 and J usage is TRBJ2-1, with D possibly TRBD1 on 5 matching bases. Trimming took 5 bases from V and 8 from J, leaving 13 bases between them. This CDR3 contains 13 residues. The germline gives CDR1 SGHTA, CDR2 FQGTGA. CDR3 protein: CASSPSDSDEQFF. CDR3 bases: TGTGCCAGCAGCCCGTCTGACAGCGATGAGCAGTTCTTC. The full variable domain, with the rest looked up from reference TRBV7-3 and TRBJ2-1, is GAGVSQTPSNKVTEKGKYVELRCDPISGHTALYWYRQSLGQGPEFLIYFQGTGAADDSGLPNDRFFAVRPEGSVSTLKIQRTERGDSAVYLCASSPSDSDEQFFGPGTRLTVL.

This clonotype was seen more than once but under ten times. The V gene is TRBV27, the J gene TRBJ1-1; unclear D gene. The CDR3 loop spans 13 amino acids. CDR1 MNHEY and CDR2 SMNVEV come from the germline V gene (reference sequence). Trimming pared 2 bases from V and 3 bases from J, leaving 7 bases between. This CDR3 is CASSLLGYTEAFF. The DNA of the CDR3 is TGTGCCAGCAGTTTACTCGGCTACACTGAAGCTTTCTTT.

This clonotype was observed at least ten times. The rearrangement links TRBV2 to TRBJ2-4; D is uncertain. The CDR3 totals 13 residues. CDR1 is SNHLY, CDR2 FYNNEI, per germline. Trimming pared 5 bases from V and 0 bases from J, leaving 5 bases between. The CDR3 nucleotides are TGTGCCAGCAGTCTGGGAGCCAAAAACATTCAGTACTTC. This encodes CASSLGAKNIQYF.

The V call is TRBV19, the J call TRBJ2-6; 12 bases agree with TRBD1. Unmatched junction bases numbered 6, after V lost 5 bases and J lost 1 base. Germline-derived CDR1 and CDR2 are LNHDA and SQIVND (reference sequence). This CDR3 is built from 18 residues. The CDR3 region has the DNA TGTGCCAGTAGTCCAGGGACAGGGGGCGATTCTGGGGCCAACGTCCTGACTTTC. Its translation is CASSPGTGGDSGANVLTF.

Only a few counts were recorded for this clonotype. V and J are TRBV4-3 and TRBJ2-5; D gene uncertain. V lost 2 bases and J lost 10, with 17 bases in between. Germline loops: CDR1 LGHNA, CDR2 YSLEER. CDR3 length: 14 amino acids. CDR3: CASSQFTASVDQYF. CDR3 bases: TGCGCCAGCAGCCAATTCACTGCCTCGGTGGACCAGTACTTC.